Listed below are T cell receptor beta chains from one sample, sequenced in a study of identical twins. TCRdb re-analysed the 5' RACE reads in MiXCR, keeping a single row per CDR3 protein. Of 250,000 or so distinct CDR3 sequences listed, approximately 8.3% are singletons. This same sample was also taken into another study, of yellow fever vaccine responses in identical twins.

Sequencing was done on a sample of CD8+ T cells sorted from blood. These receptors were obtained from a woman in her late teens or twenties in good health. Each CDR3 is given with its conserved first and last residue. A D gene is named only where the DNA matches it firmly. Part of the rows lack a size; the others show once, few, many or a class for expanded clones.

clone_size j_call v_call d_call cdr3_aa cdr3_nt
few TRBJ2-3 TRBV6-7 TRBD1 CASSYPFQDRANTDTQYF TGTGCCAGCAGTTACCCGTTTCAGGACAGGGCGAACACAGATACGCAGTATTTT
NA TRBJ2-7 TRBV9 NA CASSPGTGMNEQYF TGTGCCAGCAGCCCTGGGACGGGAATGAACGAGCAGTACTTC
NA TRBJ2-2 TRBV11-2 NA CASSAYRPELFF TGTGCCAGCAGCGCGTACCGACCTGAGCTGTTTTTT
many TRBJ2-7 TRBV5-1 TRBD1 CASSLDSTGIRIEQYF TGCGCCAGCAGCTTGGATTCGACAGGGATAAGGATCGAGCAGTACTTC
NA TRBJ2-7 TRBV3-1 TRBD2 CASCQLAGGHLFYEQYF TGTGCCTCCTGCCAACTAGCGGGGGGCCACCTATTCTACGAGCAGTACTTC
few TRBJ2-7 TRBV20-1 NA CSASDPGLSYEQYF TGCAGTGCTAGTGATCCGGGACTGAGCTACGAGCAGTACTTC
NA TRBJ1-1 TRBV11-1 NA CASSQISGEAFF TGTGCCAGCAGCCAAATTTCGGGTGAAGCTTTCTTT
many TRBJ2-7 TRBV24-1 TRBD1 CATGQGYEQYF TGTGCCACCGGACAGGGCTACGAGCAGTACTTC
many TRBJ2-2 TRBV12-5 NA CASGLSVSGENTGELFF TGTGCTAGTGGTTTAAGTGTGTCAGGGGAGAATACCGGGGAGCTGTTTTTT
NA TRBJ1-2 TRBV29-1 NA CSARTDNYGYTF TGCAGCGCGAGGACAGACAACTATGGCTACACCTTC
NA TRBJ1-5 TRBV7-8 TRBD1 CASSQNRGLPDQPQHF TGTGCCAGCAGCCAGAACAGGGGTTTACCGGATCAGCCCCAGCATTTT
few TRBJ2-7 TRBV4-3 NA CASSPSGTPEIYEQYF TGCGCCAGCAGCCCGTCCGGGACTCCCGAAATCTACGAGCAGTACTTC
few TRBJ2-7 TRBV29-1 NA CSVEPAGRNYEQYF TGCAGCGTTGAACCGGCAGGGAGGAACTACGAGCAGTACTTC
many TRBJ1-2 TRBV25-1 TRBD1 CASSGIGTGIYGYTF TGTGCCAGCAGTGGAATCGGGACAGGGATCTATGGCTACACCTTC
few TRBJ2-7 TRBV28 TRBD2 CASRFRLGTSETYEQYF TGTGCCAGCAGGTTCAGATTGGGGACTAGCGAAACCTACGAGCAGTACTTC
many TRBJ2-7 TRBV11-2 NA CASTGSYEQYF TGTGCCAGCACGGGATCCTACGAGCAGTACTTC
NA TRBJ2-7 TRBV15 TRBD1 CATSSWTGAYEQYF TGTGCCACCAGCAGCTGGACAGGGGCTTACGAGCAGTACTTC
many TRBJ2-2 TRBV7-9 NA CASSPAVAKNTGELFF TGTGCCAGCAGCCCGGCGGTAGCGAAGAACACCGGGGAGCTGTTTTTT
few TRBJ2-2 TRBV7-8 NA CASSPLAFPGELFF TGTGCCAGCAGCCCTCTGGCGTTTCCCGGGGAGCTGTTTTTT
NA TRBJ2-6 TRBV27 TRBD1 CASGQGVSGANVLTF TGTGCCTCGGGACAGGGAGTCTCTGGGGCCAACGTCCTGACTTTC
many TRBJ2-1 TRBV4-3 TRBD1 CASSQDLTGESYNEQFF TGCGCCAGCAGCCAAGACCTAACAGGGGAGTCCTACAATGAGCAGTTCTTC
few TRBJ2-6 TRBV27 NA CASSLSYSGANVLTF TGTGCCAGCAGTTTATCCTACTCTGGGGCCAACGTCCTGACTTTC
few TRBJ2-7 TRBV5-1 NA CASSLGTGAHEQYF TGCGCCAGCAGCTTAGGGACGGGGGCCCACGAGCAGTACTTC
many TRBJ2-7 TRBV29-1 NA CSVEGSTYEQYF TGCAGCGTTGAGGGGAGCACCTACGAGCAGTACTTC
few TRBJ2-5 TRBV28 NA CASRPREGVLGETQYF TGTGCCAGCAGACCCCGGGAAGGGGTGCTGGGAGAGACCCAGTACTTC
many TRBJ2-1 TRBV12-3/TRBV12-4 TRBD1 CASSSQDRVVDNEQFF TGTGCCAGCAGTTCCCAGGACAGGGTGGTCGACAATGAGCAGTTCTTC
many TRBJ2-7 TRBV20-1 NA CSARDQGYEQYF TGCAGTGCTAGAGATCAGGGTTACGAGCAGTACTTC
NA TRBJ2-7 TRBV5-1 NA CASSFGQGGLEQYF TGCGCCAGCAGCTTCGGGCAGGGGGGCCTCGAGCAGTACTTC
few TRBJ2-5 TRBV19 NA CASSPTEDQETQYF TGTGCCAGTAGTCCAACCGAGGACCAAGAGACCCAGTACTTC
NA TRBJ2-7 TRBV24-1 NA CATSDLVGEQYF TGTGCCACCAGTGATTTGGTCGGTGAGCAGTACTTC
few TRBJ2-1 TRBV6-2/TRBV6-3 NA CASSWRRNEQFF TGTGCCAGCAGTTGGAGGAGGAATGAGCAGTTCTTC
few TRBJ2-1 TRBV6-2/TRBV6-3 NA CASRGLTSLSSYNEQFF TGTGCCAGCAGGGGTTTGACTAGTCTGAGCTCCTACAATGAGCAGTTCTTC
many TRBJ1-1 TRBV6-6 NA CASSQNRGTEAFF TGTGCCAGCAGCCAAAACCGAGGCACTGAAGCTTTCTTT
few TRBJ1-2 TRBV6-1 NA CASSFGPRKGYTF TGTGCCAGCAGCTTTGGACCCCGCAAGGGCTACACCTTC